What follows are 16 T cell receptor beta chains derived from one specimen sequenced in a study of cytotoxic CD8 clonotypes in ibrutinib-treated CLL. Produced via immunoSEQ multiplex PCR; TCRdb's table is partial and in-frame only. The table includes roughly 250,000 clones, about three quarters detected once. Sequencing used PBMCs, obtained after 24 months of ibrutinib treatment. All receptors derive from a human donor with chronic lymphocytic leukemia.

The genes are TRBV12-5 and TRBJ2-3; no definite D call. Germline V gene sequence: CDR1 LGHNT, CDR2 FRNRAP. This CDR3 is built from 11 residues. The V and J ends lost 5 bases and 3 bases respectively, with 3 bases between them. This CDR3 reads CASGTTDTQYF. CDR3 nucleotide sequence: TGTGCTAGTGGTACTACAGATACGCAGTATTTT. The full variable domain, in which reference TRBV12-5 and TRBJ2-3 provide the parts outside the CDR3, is DARVTQTPRHKVTEMGQEVTMRCQPILGHNTVFWYRQTMMQGLELLAYFRNRAPLDDSGMPKDRFSAEMPDATLATLKIQPSEPRDSAVYFCASGTTDTQYFGPGTRLTVL.

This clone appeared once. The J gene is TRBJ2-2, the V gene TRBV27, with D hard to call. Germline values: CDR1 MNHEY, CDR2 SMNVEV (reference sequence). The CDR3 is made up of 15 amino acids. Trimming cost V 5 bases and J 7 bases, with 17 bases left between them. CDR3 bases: TGTGCCAGCAGTCCCTGGCTAGGATCCCTCGGGGAGCTGTTTTTT. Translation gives CASSPWLGSLGELFF.

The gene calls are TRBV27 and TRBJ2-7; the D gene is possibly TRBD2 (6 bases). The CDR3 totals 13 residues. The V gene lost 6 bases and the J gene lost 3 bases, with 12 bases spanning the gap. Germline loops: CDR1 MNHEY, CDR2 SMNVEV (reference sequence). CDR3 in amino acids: CASRKTGLYEQYF. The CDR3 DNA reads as TGTGCCAGCAGAAAGACGGGACTCTACGAGCAGTACTTC.

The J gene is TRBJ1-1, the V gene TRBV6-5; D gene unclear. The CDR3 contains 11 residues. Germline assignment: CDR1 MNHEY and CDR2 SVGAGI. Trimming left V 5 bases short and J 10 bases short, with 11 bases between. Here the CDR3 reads CASSTKSGAFF. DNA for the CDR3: TGTGCCAGCAGTACCAAGTCTGGAGCTTTCTTT.

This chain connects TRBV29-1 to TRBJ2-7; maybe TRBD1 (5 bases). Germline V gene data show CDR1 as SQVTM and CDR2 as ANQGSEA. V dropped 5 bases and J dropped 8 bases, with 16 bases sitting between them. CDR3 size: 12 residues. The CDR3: CSVIPDRTKQYF. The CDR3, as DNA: TGCAGCGTTATACCTGACAGAACGAAGCAGTACTTC.

The CDR3 nucleotides are TGTGCCAGTCTAAATCCGAGGGCCGGGGAGCTGTTTTTT. It encodes CASLNPRAGELFF. The chain employs TRBV19 and TRBJ2-2; weak D call: TRBD2 (5 bases). V lost 8 bases, J lost 6 bases, and 13 bases lay in between. The germline V gene has CDR1 LNHDA and CDR2 SQIVND (reference sequence). The CDR3 is 13 residues long.

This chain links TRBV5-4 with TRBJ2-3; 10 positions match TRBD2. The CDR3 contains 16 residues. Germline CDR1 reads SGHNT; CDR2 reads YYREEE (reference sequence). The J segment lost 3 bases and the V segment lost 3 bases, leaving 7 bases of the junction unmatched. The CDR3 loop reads CASSSSSSGRTDTQYF. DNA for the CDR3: TGTGCCAGCAGCTCGTCTTCTAGCGGGAGAACAGATACGCAGTATTTT.

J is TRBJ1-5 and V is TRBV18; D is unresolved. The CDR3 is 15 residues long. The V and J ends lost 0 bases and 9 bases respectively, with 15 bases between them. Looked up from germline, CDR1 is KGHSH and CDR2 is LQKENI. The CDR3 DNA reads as TGTGCCAGCTCACCACCGAACGATGCCGATCGGCCCCAGCATTTT. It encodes CASSPPNDADRPQHF.

CDR3 loop: CASSELGLNTIYF. For the CDR3, the DNA is TGTGCCAGCAGTGAACTTGGTTTAAACACCATATATTTT. The genes are TRBV6-1 and TRBJ1-3; D unresolved. CDR1 and CDR2 (germline): MNHNS, SASEGT. This CDR3 comprises 13 residues. The germline V and J ends were trimmed by 2 bases and 6 bases, with 8 bases remaining between them.

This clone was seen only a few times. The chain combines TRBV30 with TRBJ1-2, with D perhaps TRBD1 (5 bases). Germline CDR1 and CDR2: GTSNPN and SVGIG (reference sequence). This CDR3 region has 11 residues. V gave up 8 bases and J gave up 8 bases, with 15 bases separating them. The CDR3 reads CAGDTGLGYTF. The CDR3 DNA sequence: TGTGCCGGCGACACAGGTCTGGGCTACACCTTC. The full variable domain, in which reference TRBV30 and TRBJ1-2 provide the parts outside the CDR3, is SQTIHQWPATLVQPVGSPLSLECTVEGTSNPNLYWYRQAAGRGLQLLFYSVGIGQISSEVPQNLSASRPQDRQFILSSKKLLLSDSGFYLCAGDTGLGYTFGSGTRLTVV.

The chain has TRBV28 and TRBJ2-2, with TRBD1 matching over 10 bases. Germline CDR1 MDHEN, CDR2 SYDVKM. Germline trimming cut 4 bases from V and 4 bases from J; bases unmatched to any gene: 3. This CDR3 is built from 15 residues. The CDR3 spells CASSSGTGATGELFF. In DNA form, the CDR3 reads TGTGCCAGCAGTTCCGGGACAGGGGCCACCGGGGAGCTGTTTTTT.

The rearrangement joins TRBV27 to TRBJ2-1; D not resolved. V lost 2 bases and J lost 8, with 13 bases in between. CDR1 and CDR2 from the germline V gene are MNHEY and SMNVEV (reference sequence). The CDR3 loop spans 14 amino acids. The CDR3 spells CASSLGPPGDEQFF. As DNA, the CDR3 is TGTGCCAGCAGTTTAGGCCCCCCTGGGGATGAGCAGTTCTTC.

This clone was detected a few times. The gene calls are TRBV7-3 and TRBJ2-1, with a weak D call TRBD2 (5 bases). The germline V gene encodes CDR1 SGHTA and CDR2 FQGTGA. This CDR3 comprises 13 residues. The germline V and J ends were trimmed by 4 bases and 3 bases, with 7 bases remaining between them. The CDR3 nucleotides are TGTGCCAGCAGCTCCGGGGACTACAATGAGCAGTTCTTC. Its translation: CASSSGDYNEQFF.

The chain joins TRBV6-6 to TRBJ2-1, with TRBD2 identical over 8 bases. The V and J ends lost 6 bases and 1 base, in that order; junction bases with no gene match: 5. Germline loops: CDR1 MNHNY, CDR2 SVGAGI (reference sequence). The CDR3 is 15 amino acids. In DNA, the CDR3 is TGTGCCAGCAGCAAGCGGGAGTTGTCCTACAATGAGCAGTTCTTC. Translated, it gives CASSKRELSYNEQFF.

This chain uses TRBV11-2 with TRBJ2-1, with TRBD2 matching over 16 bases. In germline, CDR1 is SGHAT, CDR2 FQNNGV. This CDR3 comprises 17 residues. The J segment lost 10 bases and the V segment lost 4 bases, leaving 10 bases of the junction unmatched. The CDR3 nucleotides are TGTGCCAGCAGCTCGGGACTAGCGGGAGGGCCCCTTAGAGAGCAGTTCTTC. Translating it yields CASSSGLAGGPLREQFF.

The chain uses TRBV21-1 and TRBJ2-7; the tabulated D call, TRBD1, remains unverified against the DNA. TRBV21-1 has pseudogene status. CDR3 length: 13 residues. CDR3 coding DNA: TGTGCCAATACCTGGGGCAGGGTCTACGAGCAGTACTTC. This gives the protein CANTWGRVYEQYF.